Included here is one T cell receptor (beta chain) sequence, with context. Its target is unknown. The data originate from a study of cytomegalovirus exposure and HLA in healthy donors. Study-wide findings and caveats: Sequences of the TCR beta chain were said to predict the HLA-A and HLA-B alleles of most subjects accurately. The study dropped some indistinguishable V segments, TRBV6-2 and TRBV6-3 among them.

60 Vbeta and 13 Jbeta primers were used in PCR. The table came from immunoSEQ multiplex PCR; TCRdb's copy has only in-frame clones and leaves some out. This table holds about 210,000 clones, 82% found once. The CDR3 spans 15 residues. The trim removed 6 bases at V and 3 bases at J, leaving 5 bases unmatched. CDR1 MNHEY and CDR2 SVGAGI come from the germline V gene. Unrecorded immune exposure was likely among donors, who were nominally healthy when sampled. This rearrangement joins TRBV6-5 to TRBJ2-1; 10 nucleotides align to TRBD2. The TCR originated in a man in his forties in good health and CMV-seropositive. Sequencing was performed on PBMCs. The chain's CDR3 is CASRPGLADYNEQFF. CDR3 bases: TGTGCCAGCAGACCCGGACTAGCGGACTACAATGAGCAGTTCTTC.